This is a list of T cell receptor beta chains from one sample in a study of spatial heterogeneity in lung cancer. TCRdb analysed the 5' RACE reads with MiXCR anew, one entry per CDR3 protein. There are some 87,000 distinct CDR3 sequences in the sample; 7.5% to 10% occur only once, and 6.9% lies in the top ten. Material: PBMCs, obtained at surgery. The receptors were gathered from a male donor with early-stage non-small cell lung cancer. Both conserved end residues are part of each CDR3. D genes are given only for firm matches. Some rows have no size entry. The others give once, few or many, or a class for an expanded clone.

cdr3_nt: TGTGCCAGCAGCCAACCCCCGCCCGGGACAGGGGCTTCCTACACCTTC; cdr3_aa: CASSQPPPGTGASYTF; clone_size: many; cdr3_length: 16; j_call: TRBJ1-2; v_call: TRBV4-2; d_call: TRBD1
cdr3_nt: TGTGCCAGCAGACGTGGGACAGCCCCGAGCACCGGGGAGCTGTTTTTT; cdr3_aa: CASRRGTAPSTGELFF; clone_size: many; cdr3_length: 16; j_call: TRBJ2-2; v_call: TRBV12-3/TRBV12-4; d_call: TRBD1
cdr3_nt: TGCGCCAGCAATGACAGGGTCGGGTATGAGCAGTTCTTC; cdr3_aa: CASNDRVGYEQFF; clone_size: .; cdr3_length: 13; j_call: TRBJ2-1; v_call: TRBV5-1; d_call: TRBD1
cdr3_nt: TGTGCCAGCAGACAACAGGGGGACACCGGGGAGCTGTTTTTT; cdr3_aa: CASRQQGDTGELFF; clone_size: many; cdr3_length: 14; j_call: TRBJ2-2; v_call: TRBV12-3/TRBV12-4; d_call: TRBD1
cdr3_nt: TGTGCCACCAGTGCACCTGGCCAGAACTATGGCTACACCTTC; cdr3_aa: CATSAPGQNYGYTF; clone_size: many; cdr3_length: 14; j_call: TRBJ1-2; v_call: TRBV24-1; d_call: .
cdr3_nt: TGTGCCAGCACCCAGAATCAGGGAGGCACTGAAGCTTTCTTT; cdr3_aa: CASTQNQGGTEAFF; clone_size: many; cdr3_length: 14; j_call: TRBJ1-1; v_call: TRBV6-6; d_call: .
cdr3_nt: TGCGCCAGCAGCTTAACTAGCGTACAAGAGACCCAGTACTTC; cdr3_aa: CASSLTSVQETQYF; clone_size: once; cdr3_length: 14; j_call: TRBJ2-5; v_call: TRBV5-1; d_call: TRBD2
cdr3_nt: TGCAGCGTTGAAGGGACAGGGCCTTGGGGCTACGAGCAGTACTTC; cdr3_aa: CSVEGTGPWGYEQYF; clone_size: few; cdr3_length: 15; j_call: TRBJ2-7; v_call: TRBV29-1; d_call: TRBD1
cdr3_nt: TGTGCCAGAAAACAGGGACTTCCGAGCTACGAGCAGTACTTC; cdr3_aa: CARKQGLPSYEQYF; clone_size: few; cdr3_length: 14; j_call: TRBJ2-7; v_call: TRBV25-1; d_call: .
cdr3_nt: TGCAGTGCGGGGACAGGGAAAGAGACCCAGTACTTC; cdr3_aa: CSAGTGKETQYF; clone_size: .; cdr3_length: 12; j_call: TRBJ2-5; v_call: TRBV20-1; d_call: TRBD1
cdr3_nt: TGTGCCAGCACCGGGAGTAAAATATTAGATACGCAGTATTTT; cdr3_aa: CASTGSKILDTQYF; clone_size: few; cdr3_length: 14; j_call: TRBJ2-3; v_call: TRBV28; d_call: .
cdr3_nt: TGTGCCAGCAGTCCTAGGAGGCAGGGGGCAAGTGCCGACTATGGCTACACCTTC; cdr3_aa: CASSPRRQGASADYGYTF; clone_size: .; cdr3_length: 18; j_call: TRBJ1-2; v_call: TRBV28; d_call: TRBD1
cdr3_nt: TGTGCCAGCAAATTGAGGCAGCTCTATGGCTACACCTTC; cdr3_aa: CASKLRQLYGYTF; clone_size: few; cdr3_length: 13; j_call: TRBJ1-2; v_call: TRBV6-6; d_call: .
cdr3_nt: TGCAGTGCTCTAGATCAGCCCCAGCATTTT; cdr3_aa: CSALDQPQHF; clone_size: many; cdr3_length: 10; j_call: TRBJ1-5; v_call: TRBV20-1; d_call: .
cdr3_nt: TGTGCCAGCAGGTTACAGGGGGGCAACTACGAGCAGTACTTC; cdr3_aa: CASRLQGGNYEQYF; clone_size: many; cdr3_length: 14; j_call: TRBJ2-7; v_call: TRBV13; d_call: TRBD1
cdr3_nt: TGTGCCACCAGCAGCCTAGCGGGGGGGCAGCGTGGCACCCAGTACTTC; cdr3_aa: CATSSLAGGQRGTQYF; clone_size: .; cdr3_length: 16; j_call: TRBJ2-5; v_call: TRBV15; d_call: TRBD2
cdr3_nt: TGTGCCAGCAGTCGGACAACCTATGGCTACACCTTC; cdr3_aa: CASSRTTYGYTF; clone_size: .; cdr3_length: 12; j_call: TRBJ1-2; v_call: TRBV2; d_call: .
cdr3_nt: TGTGCCAGCAGTTTTGGGAGACGGGGTACCGGGGAGCTGTTTTTT; cdr3_aa: CASSFGRRGTGELFF; clone_size: many; cdr3_length: 15; j_call: TRBJ2-2; v_call: TRBV28; d_call: .
cdr3_nt: TGCGCCAGCAGCTTGGAAGCAGACCGCACTGAAGCTTTCTTT; cdr3_aa: CASSLEADRTEAFF; clone_size: .; cdr3_length: 14; j_call: TRBJ1-1; v_call: TRBV5-1; d_call: .
cdr3_nt: TGTGCCAGCAGCTTAGTGGGCCGCAATGAGCAGTTCTTC; cdr3_aa: CASSLVGRNEQFF; clone_size: .; cdr3_length: 13; j_call: TRBJ2-1; v_call: TRBV7-2; d_call: .
cdr3_nt: TGTGCCAGCAGTTTAGGGACTAGCGTATATATTAATGAGCAGTTCTTC; cdr3_aa: CASSLGTSVYINEQFF; clone_size: many; cdr3_length: 16; j_call: TRBJ2-1; v_call: TRBV28; d_call: TRBD2
cdr3_nt: TGTGCCAGCAGTGGGACGGAGAATCAGCCCCAGCATTTT; cdr3_aa: CASSGTENQPQHF; clone_size: few; cdr3_length: 13; j_call: TRBJ1-5; v_call: TRBV2; d_call: .
cdr3_nt: TGTGCCATCAGTGAGCGTCTGAGCTCCTATAATTCACCCCTCCACTTT; cdr3_aa: CAISERLSSYNSPLHF; clone_size: few; cdr3_length: 16; j_call: TRBJ1-6; v_call: TRBV10-3; d_call: .
cdr3_nt: TGTGCCAGTAGTAGTGGACTACGCCAAGAGACCCAGTACTTC; cdr3_aa: CASSSGLRQETQYF; clone_size: few; cdr3_length: 14; j_call: TRBJ2-5; v_call: TRBV19; d_call: .
cdr3_nt: TGCAGCACCCGACTAGCGGGGATTTACAATGAGCAGTTCTTC; cdr3_aa: CSTRLAGIYNEQFF; clone_size: few; cdr3_length: 14; j_call: TRBJ2-1; v_call: TRBV29-1; d_call: TRBD2
cdr3_nt: TGCAGCGGCGGCGGGGGGGAGGTAAATGAGCAGTTCTTC; cdr3_aa: CSGGGGEVNEQFF; clone_size: many; cdr3_length: 13; j_call: TRBJ2-1; v_call: TRBV29-1; d_call: TRBD2
cdr3_nt: TGTGCCAGCAGTTATCAACAAAACTATGGCTACACCTTC; cdr3_aa: CASSYQQNYGYTF; clone_size: few; cdr3_length: 13; j_call: TRBJ1-2; v_call: TRBV6-5; d_call: .
cdr3_nt: TGCAGTGCTAGAGGACCGGACGGCGGTAATCAGCCCCAGCATTTT; cdr3_aa: CSARGPDGGNQPQHF; clone_size: few; cdr3_length: 15; j_call: TRBJ1-5; v_call: TRBV20-1; d_call: .
cdr3_nt: TGTGCCAGCAGCTTAGCGCGGCTAGCGGGGCGCAGAGAGACCCAGTACTTC; cdr3_aa: CASSLARLAGRRETQYF; clone_size: .; cdr3_length: 17; j_call: TRBJ2-5; v_call: TRBV7-8; d_call: TRBD2
cdr3_nt: TGCAGCGTTGATGGGGTACGGTTGGGCGGGAGGATCCAAGAGACCCAGTACTTC; cdr3_aa: CSVDGVRLGGRIQETQYF; clone_size: many; cdr3_length: 18; j_call: TRBJ2-5; v_call: TRBV29-1; d_call: TRBD2
cdr3_nt: TGTGCCAGCAGCTTGGACAGGGGCACAGATACGCAGTATTTT; cdr3_aa: CASSLDRGTDTQYF; clone_size: few; cdr3_length: 14; j_call: TRBJ2-3; v_call: TRBV5-5; d_call: .
cdr3_nt: TGTGCCAGCAGCTCGTCCCGGGACAGGGTCGGTGGCCATGAGCAGTTCTTC; cdr3_aa: CASSSSRDRVGGHEQFF; clone_size: many; cdr3_length: 17; j_call: TRBJ2-1; v_call: TRBV11-2; d_call: TRBD1
cdr3_nt: TGCGCCAGCAGCTTGGAGGGGGGAGTCAATCAGCCCCAGCATTTT; cdr3_aa: CASSLEGGVNQPQHF; clone_size: many; cdr3_length: 15; j_call: TRBJ1-5; v_call: TRBV5-1; d_call: .
cdr3_nt: TGTGCCAGCAGTTTGGCTGGGACTACCAGCACAGATACGCAGTATTTT; cdr3_aa: CASSLAGTTSTDTQYF; clone_size: few; cdr3_length: 16; j_call: TRBJ2-3; v_call: TRBV28; d_call: TRBD2
cdr3_nt: TGCAGCGTTGATCCCCCTAGCGGGACGGGTTCCTACAATGAGCAGTTCTTC; cdr3_aa: CSVDPPSGTGSYNEQFF; clone_size: few; cdr3_length: 17; j_call: TRBJ2-1; v_call: TRBV29-1; d_call: TRBD2
cdr3_nt: TGTGCCAGCAGCGTAGGACTAGCGTCTTCACAAGAGACCCAGTACTTC; cdr3_aa: CASSVGLASSQETQYF; clone_size: few; cdr3_length: 16; j_call: TRBJ2-5; v_call: TRBV9; d_call: TRBD2
cdr3_nt: TGTGCCATCAGTGAGTCTCATTCTAGCACAGATACGCAGTATTTT; cdr3_aa: CAISESHSSTDTQYF; clone_size: few; cdr3_length: 15; j_call: TRBJ2-3; v_call: TRBV10-3; d_call: .
cdr3_nt: TGCGCCAGCAGCTTCCAGCCGCGGTACCAAGAGACCCAGTACTTC; cdr3_aa: CASSFQPRYQETQYF; clone_size: many; cdr3_length: 15; j_call: TRBJ2-5; v_call: TRBV5-1; d_call: .
cdr3_nt: TGTGCCAGCAGCCTGGGGTACCAAGAGACCCAGTACTTC; cdr3_aa: CASSLGYQETQYF; clone_size: many; cdr3_length: 13; j_call: TRBJ2-5; v_call: TRBV5-4; d_call: .
cdr3_nt: TGCGCCAGCAGCGGGGGAGGCGCGGGAGGTGATGAGCAGTTCTTC; cdr3_aa: CASSGGGAGGDEQFF; clone_size: few; cdr3_length: 15; j_call: TRBJ2-1; v_call: TRBV5-1; d_call: TRBD2
cdr3_nt: TGCAGCGTTGAGCGGGATATCCAAGAGACCCAGTACTTC; cdr3_aa: CSVERDIQETQYF; clone_size: .; cdr3_length: 13; j_call: TRBJ2-5; v_call: TRBV29-1; d_call: .
cdr3_nt: TGTGCCAGCAGTTTAACGGGCCCTGAAGCTTTCTTT; cdr3_aa: CASSLTGPEAFF; clone_size: many; cdr3_length: 12; j_call: TRBJ1-1; v_call: TRBV28; d_call: .
cdr3_nt: TGTGCCAGCAGCCATAATTCGGAGCAGTACTTC; cdr3_aa: CASSHNSEQYF; clone_size: .; cdr3_length: 11; j_call: TRBJ2-7; v_call: TRBV6-5; d_call: .
cdr3_nt: TGTGCCAGCAGCTTACTCGGGAGGGCCTCCTACAATGAGCAGTTCTTC; cdr3_aa: CASSLLGRASYNEQFF; clone_size: .; cdr3_length: 16; j_call: TRBJ2-1; v_call: TRBV7-9; d_call: TRBD2
cdr3_nt: TGTGCCACCAGTGATCCGGGACTAGCGGGAGGCAATGAGCAGTTCTTC; cdr3_aa: CATSDPGLAGGNEQFF; clone_size: many; cdr3_length: 16; j_call: TRBJ2-1; v_call: TRBV24-1; d_call: TRBD2
cdr3_nt: TGTGCCAGCAGCTTATCTGGTCCCTACGAGCAGTACTTC; cdr3_aa: CASSLSGPYEQYF; clone_size: .; cdr3_length: 13; j_call: TRBJ2-7; v_call: TRBV7-9; d_call: .
cdr3_nt: TGTGCCTGGAAGGTGGCAGCAAATAATTCACCCCTCCACTTT; cdr3_aa: CAWKVAANNSPLHF; clone_size: many; cdr3_length: 14; j_call: TRBJ1-6; v_call: TRBV30; d_call: .
cdr3_nt: TGTGCCAGCAGTTACGGGGACGGTAGCAATCAGCCCCAGCATTTT; cdr3_aa: CASSYGDGSNQPQHF; clone_size: many; cdr3_length: 15; j_call: TRBJ1-5; v_call: TRBV6-6; d_call: .
cdr3_nt: TGCGCCAGCAGTGAGTCAAAGGGGGCGCGAACCGGGGAGCTGTTTTTT; cdr3_aa: CASSESKGARTGELFF; clone_size: many; cdr3_length: 16; j_call: TRBJ2-2; v_call: TRBV10-1; d_call: TRBD1
cdr3_nt: TGTGCCAGCGCCCTTGGAAATACGCAGTATTTT; cdr3_aa: CASALGNTQYF; clone_size: many; cdr3_length: 11; j_call: TRBJ2-3; v_call: TRBV14; d_call: .
cdr3_nt: TGTGCCAGCAGCCTCGGTATACGAGAGACCCAGTACTTC; cdr3_aa: CASSLGIRETQYF; clone_size: few; cdr3_length: 13; j_call: TRBJ2-5; v_call: TRBV7-9; d_call: .